The present T cell receptor beta chain was sequenced within a study of blood T cell repertoires in COVID-19. The wider study: Acute and convalescent COVID-19 specimens originated in the United States, Italy and Spain. The cDNA or gDNA used as material had been derived from T cells, B-cell-depleted T cells, or PBMCs.

The table came from immunoSEQ multiplex PCR; TCRdb's copy has only in-frame clones and leaves some out. The table records some 99,000 clones, nearly 90% of them present only once. The length of the CDR3 is 12 residues. Germline V gene lookup returns CDR1 MNHEY and CDR2 SVGAGI. The sequencing sample was made of peripheral blood. The sequence came from a man in his 70s with acute or convalescent COVID-19. The chain carries TRBV6-5 and TRBJ1-1; tentatively, D is TRBD1 (6 bases). CDR3 bases: TGTGCAATCGGAGGCAGGGGAGCTGAAGCTTTCTTT. Encoded protein: CAIGGRGAEAFF.